The clone carrying this T cell receptor (beta chain) was recorded a few times. What it binds is not known. This sample was taken from a study of response to subunit inactivated influenza vaccine. Germline assignment: CDR1 SGHVS and CDR2 FQNEAQ. This CDR3 is built from 16 residues. Trimming removed 5 bases at V and 0 bases at J, with 14 bases between. General study results and limits: Every seasonal influenza vaccination brings in few new T cells, the authors suggested.

One entry per CDR3 protein results from TCRdb running MiXCR on the RT-PCR reads. The table shows about 650,000 distinct CDR3 sequences, with approximately 14% occurring only once. Sequences were derived from PBMCs from blood, sampled approximately 12 days after vaccination. This clonotype was sampled from a man between 45 and 60 years old who received an inactivated influenza vaccine. The chain links TRBV7-8 to TRBJ2-4, with unresolved D. The CDR3 sequence: CASSPTPGGAKNIQYF. The CDR3 nucleotides are TGTGCCAGCAGCCCGACTCCGGGTGGAGCCAAAAACATTCAGTACTTC.